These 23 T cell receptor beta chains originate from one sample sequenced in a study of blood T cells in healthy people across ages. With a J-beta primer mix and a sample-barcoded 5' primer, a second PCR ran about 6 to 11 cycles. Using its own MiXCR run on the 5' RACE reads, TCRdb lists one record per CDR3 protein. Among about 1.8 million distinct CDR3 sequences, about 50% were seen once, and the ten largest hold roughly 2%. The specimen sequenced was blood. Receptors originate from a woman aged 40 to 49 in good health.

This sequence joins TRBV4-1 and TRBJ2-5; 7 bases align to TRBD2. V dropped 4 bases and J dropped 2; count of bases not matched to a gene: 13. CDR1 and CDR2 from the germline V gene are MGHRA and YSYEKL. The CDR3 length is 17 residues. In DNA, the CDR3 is TGCGCCAGCAGCCTTTCGGGGGGAGCGGGGCTTCAAGAGACCCAGTACTTC. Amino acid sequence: CASSLSGGAGLQETQYF.

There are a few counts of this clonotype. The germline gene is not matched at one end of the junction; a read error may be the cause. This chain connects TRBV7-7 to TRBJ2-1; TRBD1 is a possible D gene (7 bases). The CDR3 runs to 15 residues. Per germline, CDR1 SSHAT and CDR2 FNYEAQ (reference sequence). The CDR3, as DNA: TGTGCTAGCAGCTTAAACCCCCAGGGGGGCAGTGAGCAGTTCTTC. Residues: CASSLNPQGGSEQFF.

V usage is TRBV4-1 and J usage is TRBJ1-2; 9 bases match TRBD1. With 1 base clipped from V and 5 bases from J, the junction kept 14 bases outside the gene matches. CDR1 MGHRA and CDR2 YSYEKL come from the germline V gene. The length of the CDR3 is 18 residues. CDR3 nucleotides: TGCGCCAGCAGCCAAGCCCCCGTCGGGACAGGGATTGAATATGGCTACACCTTC. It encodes CASSQAPVGTGIEYGYTF.

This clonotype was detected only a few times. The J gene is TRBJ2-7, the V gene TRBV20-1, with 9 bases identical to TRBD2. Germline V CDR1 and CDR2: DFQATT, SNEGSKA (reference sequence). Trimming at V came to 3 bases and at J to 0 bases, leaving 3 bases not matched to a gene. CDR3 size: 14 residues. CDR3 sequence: CSASPSGDSYEQYF. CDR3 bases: TGCAGTGCTAGCCCTAGCGGGGACTCCTACGAGCAGTACTTC.

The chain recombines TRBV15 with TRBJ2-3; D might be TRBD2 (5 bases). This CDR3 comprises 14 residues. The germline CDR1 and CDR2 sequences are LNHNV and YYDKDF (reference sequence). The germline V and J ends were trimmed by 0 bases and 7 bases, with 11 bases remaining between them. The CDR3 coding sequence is TGTGCCACCAGCAGAGATCATGAGGGATATACGCAGTATTTT. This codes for CATSRDHEGYTQYF.

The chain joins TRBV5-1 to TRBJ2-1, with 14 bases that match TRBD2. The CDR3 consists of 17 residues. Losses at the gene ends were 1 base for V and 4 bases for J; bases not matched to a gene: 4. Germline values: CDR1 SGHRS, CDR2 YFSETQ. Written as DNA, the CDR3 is TGCGCCAGCAGCTTGCAGAGGACTAGCGGGGGGTACAATGAGCAGTTCTTC. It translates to CASSLQRTSGGYNEQFF.

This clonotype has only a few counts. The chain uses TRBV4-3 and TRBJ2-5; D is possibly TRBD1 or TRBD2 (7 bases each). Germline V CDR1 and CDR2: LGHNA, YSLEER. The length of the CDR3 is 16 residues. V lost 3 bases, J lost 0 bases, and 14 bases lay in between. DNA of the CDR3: TGCGCCAGCAGCCAGCTCCAGGGGGGGTACCAAGAGACCCAGTACTTC. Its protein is CASSQLQGGYQETQYF.

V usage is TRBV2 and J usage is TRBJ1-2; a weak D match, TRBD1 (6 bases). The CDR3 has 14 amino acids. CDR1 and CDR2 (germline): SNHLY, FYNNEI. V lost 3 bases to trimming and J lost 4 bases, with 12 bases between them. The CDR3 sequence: CASSEQTGPYGYTF. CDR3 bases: TGTGCCAGCAGTGAGCAGACAGGACCCTATGGCTACACCTTC.

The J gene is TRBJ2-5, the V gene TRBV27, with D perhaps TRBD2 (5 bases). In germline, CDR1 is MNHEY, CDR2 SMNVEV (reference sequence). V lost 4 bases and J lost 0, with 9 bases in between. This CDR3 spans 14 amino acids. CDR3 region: CASSSGSDQETQYF. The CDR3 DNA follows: TGTGCCAGCAGTTCGGGGTCGGACCAAGAGACCCAGTACTTC.

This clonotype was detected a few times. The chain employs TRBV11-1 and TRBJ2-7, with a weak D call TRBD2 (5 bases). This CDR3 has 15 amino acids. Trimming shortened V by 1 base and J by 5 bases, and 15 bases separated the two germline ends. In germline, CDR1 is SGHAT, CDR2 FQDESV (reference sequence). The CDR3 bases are TGTGCCAGCAGCTTAGGGACTGAACCCTTCCACGAGCAGTACTTC. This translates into CASSLGTEPFHEQYF. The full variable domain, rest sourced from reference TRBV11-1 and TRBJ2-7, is EAEVAQSPRYKITEKSQAVAFWCDPISGHATLYWYRQILGQGPELLVQFQDESVVDDSQLPKDRFSAERLKGVDSTLKIQPAELGDSAMYLCASSLGTEPFHEQYFGPGTRLTVT.

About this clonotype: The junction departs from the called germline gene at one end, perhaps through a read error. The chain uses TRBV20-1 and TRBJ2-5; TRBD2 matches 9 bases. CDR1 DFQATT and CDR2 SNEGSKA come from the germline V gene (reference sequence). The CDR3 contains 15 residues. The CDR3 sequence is CSANVIAGAQEAQYF. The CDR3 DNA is TGCAGTGCTAATGTGATAGCGGGGGCGCAAGAGGCCCAGTACTTC.

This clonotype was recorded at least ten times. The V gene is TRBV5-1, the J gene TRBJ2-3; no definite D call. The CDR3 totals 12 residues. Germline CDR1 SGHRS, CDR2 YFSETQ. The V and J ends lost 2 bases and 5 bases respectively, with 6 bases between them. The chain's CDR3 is CASSFTKDTQYF. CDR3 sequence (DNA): TGCGCCAGCAGCTTTACGAAAGATACGCAGTATTTT.

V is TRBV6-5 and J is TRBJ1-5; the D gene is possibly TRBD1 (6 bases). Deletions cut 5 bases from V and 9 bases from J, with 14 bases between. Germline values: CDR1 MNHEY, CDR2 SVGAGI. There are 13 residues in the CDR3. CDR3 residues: CASSPGQFRPQHF. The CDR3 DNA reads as TGTGCCAGCAGTCCTGGACAGTTTCGGCCCCAGCATTTT.

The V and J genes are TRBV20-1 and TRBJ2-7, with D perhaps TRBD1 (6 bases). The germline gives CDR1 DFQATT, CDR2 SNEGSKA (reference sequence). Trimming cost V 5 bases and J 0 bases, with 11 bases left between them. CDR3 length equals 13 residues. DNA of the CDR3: TGCAGTGCTCCGACAGGTCTCTCCTACGAGCAGTACTTC. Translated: CSAPTGLSYEQYF.

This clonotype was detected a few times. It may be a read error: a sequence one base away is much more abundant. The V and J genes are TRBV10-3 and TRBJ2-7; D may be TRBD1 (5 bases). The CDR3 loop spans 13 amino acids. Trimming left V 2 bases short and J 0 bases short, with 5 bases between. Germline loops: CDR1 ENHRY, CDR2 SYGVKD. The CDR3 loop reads CAISEDSSYEQYF. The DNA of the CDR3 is TGTGCCATCAGTGAGGACAGCTCCTACGAGCAGTACTTC.

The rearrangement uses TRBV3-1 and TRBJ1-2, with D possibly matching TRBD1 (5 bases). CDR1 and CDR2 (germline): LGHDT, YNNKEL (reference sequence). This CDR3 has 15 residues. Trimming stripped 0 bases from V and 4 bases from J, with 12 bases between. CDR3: CASSQDLGGFYGYTF. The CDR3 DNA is TGTGCCAGCAGCCAAGATCTCGGGGGGTTCTATGGCTACACCTTC.

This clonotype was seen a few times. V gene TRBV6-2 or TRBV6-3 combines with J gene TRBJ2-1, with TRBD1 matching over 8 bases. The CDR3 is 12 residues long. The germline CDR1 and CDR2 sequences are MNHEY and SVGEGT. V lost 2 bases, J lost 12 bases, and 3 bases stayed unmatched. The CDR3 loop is CASSYVGTGQFF. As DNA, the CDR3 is TGTGCCAGCAGTTACGTTGGGACAGGGCAGTTCTTC.

The CDR3 spells CASSSSQTGVQETQYF. The DNA of the CDR3 is TGTGCCAGCAGCTCAAGCCAGACTGGGGTGCAAGAGACCCAGTACTTC. V usage is TRBV4-2 and J usage is TRBJ2-5; no clear D. CDR1 is LGHNA and CDR2 is YNFKEQ in the germline V gene. V was trimmed by 5 bases and J by 2 bases, leaving 18 bases between them. This CDR3 comprises 16 residues.

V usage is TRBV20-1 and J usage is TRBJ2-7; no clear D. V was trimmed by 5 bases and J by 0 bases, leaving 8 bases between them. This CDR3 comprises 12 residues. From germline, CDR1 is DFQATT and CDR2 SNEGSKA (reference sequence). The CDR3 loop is CSAPSSSYEQYF. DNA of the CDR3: TGCAGTGCTCCGTCAAGCTCCTACGAGCAGTACTTC.

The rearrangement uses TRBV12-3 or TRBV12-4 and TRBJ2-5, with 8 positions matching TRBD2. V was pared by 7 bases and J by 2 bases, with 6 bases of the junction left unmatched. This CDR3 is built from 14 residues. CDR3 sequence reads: CASTLGGGQETQYF. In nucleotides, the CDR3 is TGTGCCAGCACCCTCGGGGGGGGACAAGAGACCCAGTACTTC.

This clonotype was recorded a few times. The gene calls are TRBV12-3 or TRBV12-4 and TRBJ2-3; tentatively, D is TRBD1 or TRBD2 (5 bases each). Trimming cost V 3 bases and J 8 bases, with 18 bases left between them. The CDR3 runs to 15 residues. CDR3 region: CASSFPILGTGTQYF. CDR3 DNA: TGTGCCAGCAGTTTCCCTATTTTGGGGACGGGTACGCAGTATTTT.

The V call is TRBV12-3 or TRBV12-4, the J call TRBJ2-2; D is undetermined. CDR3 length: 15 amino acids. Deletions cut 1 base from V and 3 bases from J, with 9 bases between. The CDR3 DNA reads TGTGCCAGCAGTTTAGAGGGCCTTTACACCGGGGAGCTGTTTTTT. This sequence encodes CASSLEGLYTGELFF.

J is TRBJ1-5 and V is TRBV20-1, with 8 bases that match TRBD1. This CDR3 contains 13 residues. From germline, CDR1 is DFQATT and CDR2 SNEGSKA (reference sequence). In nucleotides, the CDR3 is TGCAGCCTCGGACAGGGAAACAATCAGCCCCAGCATTTT. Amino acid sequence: CSLGQGNNQPQHF.